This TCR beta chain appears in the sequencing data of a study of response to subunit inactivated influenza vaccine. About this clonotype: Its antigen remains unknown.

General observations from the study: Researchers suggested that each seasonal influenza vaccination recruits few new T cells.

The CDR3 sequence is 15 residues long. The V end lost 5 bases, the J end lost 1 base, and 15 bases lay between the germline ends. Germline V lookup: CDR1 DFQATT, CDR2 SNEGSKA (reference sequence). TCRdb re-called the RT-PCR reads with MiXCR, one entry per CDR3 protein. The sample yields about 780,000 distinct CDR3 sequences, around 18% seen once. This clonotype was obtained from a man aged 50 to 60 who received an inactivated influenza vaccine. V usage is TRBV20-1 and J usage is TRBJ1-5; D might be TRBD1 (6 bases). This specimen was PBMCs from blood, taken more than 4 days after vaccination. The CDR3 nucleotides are TGCAGTGCTGCACAGGGCGGGGGCAGCAATCAGCCCCAGCATTTT. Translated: CSAAQGGGSNQPQHF.